The T cell receptor (beta chain) described here comes from a study of identical twins. Whole-study results and caveats: Fewer insertions characterized abundant cord blood beta clonotypes, whereas memory repertoires showed none. The models systematically underestimated how much out-of-frame TCR alpha was shared in monozygotic twins.

One entry per CDR3 protein, called by TCRdb with MiXCR from the 5' RACE reads. The sample has 1,800,000 or so distinct CDR3 sequences, more than 30% seen once; the top ten hold around 0.25%. The ends were cut back, 7 bases at V and 5 bases at J, with 11 bases in the middle. CDR3 size: 12 residues. A word on this clonotype: Its antigen is not known.

This chain connects TRBV12-3 or TRBV12-4 to TRBJ1-2; no clear D. The sequence was obtained from a newborn girl in good health. Specimen: cord blood. As DNA, the CDR3 is TGTGCCAGCACCATTGGATTATATGGCTACACCTTC. Amino acids: CASTIGLYGYTF.